The 29 T cell receptor beta chains below all came from one sample that was sequenced in a study of cytomegalovirus exposure and HLA in healthy donors (dated by TCRdb to about 2017). Library preparation used the immunoSEQ multiplex PCR assay. The multiplex PCR relied on a mix of 60 forward primers for TCR Vbeta segments and 13 reverse primers for TCR Jbeta segments. As stored in TCRdb, this immuneACCESS dataset retains in-frame rearrangements with V and J assigned. A fraction of the clones does not appear; measured against another copy, unresolved V genes explain less than half of the discrepancy, and the remainder lacks a known reason. In all, the sample holds roughly 240,000 clones, and about four fifths of those were seen once. The top ten constitute 4.5% to 6% of the sample. The sample comprised PBMCs. These receptors all come from a woman between 40 and 55 years old in good health and CMV-seropositive.

This chain uses TRBV27 with TRBJ2-7; the match to TRBD2 covers 7 bases. Trimming at V came to 4 bases and at J to 5 bases, leaving 5 bases not matched to a gene. The V gene's germline CDR1 is MNHEY and CDR2 SMNVEV (reference sequence). The CDR3 is 13 amino acids. The CDR3 DNA sequence: TGTGCCAGCAGTTCGACGGGAGGCGACGAGCAGTACTTC. This codes for CASSSTGGDEQYF.

The chain employs TRBV7-9 and TRBJ1-5, with TRBD1 as a possible D gene (6 bases). Germline V gives CDR1 SEHNR, CDR2 FQNEAQ (reference sequence). The CDR3 spans 13 residues. V gave up 5 bases and J gave up 5 bases, with 10 bases separating them. The CDR3 DNA reads TGTGCCAGCAGCCTGAAGGGGGATCAGCCCCAGCATTTT. This sequence encodes CASSLKGDQPQHF. The entire variable domain, with the rest obtained from reference TRBV7-9 and TRBJ1-5, is as follows: DTGVSQNPRHKITKRGQNVTFRCDPISEHNRLYWYRQTLGQGPEFLTYFQNEAQLEKSRLLSDRFSAERPKGSFSTLEIQRTEQGDSAMYLCASSLKGDQPQHFGDGTRLSIL.

The chain carries TRBV11-3 and TRBJ1-2, with D possibly being TRBD1 (5 bases). Between the trimmed V and J ends, which lost 5 bases and 0 bases, there was a span of 10 bases. The CDR3 totals 14 residues. From germline, CDR1 is SGHNT and CDR2 YENEEA. The CDR3 loop reads CASSRTPTNYGYTF. For the CDR3, the DNA is TGTGCCAGCAGCCGGACACCTACTAACTATGGCTACACCTTC.

The rearrangement links TRBV19 to TRBJ2-4; D is ambiguous. Looked up from germline, CDR1 is LNHDA and CDR2 is SQIVND (reference sequence). The CDR3 sequence is 12 residues long. Trimming took off 1 base at V and 8 bases at J, with 6 bases between the two ends. The CDR3 DNA reads TGTGCCAGTAGTATAGGGAGAGACATTCAGTACTTC. It yields the protein CASSIGRDIQYF.

V and J are TRBV6-1 and TRBJ1-1; 7 nucleotides line up with TRBD1. The CDR3 runs to 14 residues. The trim removed 6 bases at V and 4 bases at J, leaving 8 bases unmatched. Germline V lookup: CDR1 MNHNS, CDR2 SASEGT. CDR3 coding DNA: TGTGCCAGCAGCCCATTTGGGACAGCCACTGAAGCTTTCTTT. Its protein product is CASSPFGTATEAFF.

The chain employs TRBV15 and TRBJ1-4; maybe TRBD1 (5 bases). Trimming left V 1 base short and J 2 bases short, with 8 bases between. The CDR3 consists of 15 residues. Germline-derived CDR1 and CDR2 are LNHNV and YYDKDF (reference sequence). DNA of the CDR3: TGTGCCACCAGCAGAGTCGCAGGGACTAATGAAAAACTGTTTTTT. Protein: CATSRVAGTNEKLFF.

This sequence joins TRBV5-5 and TRBJ1-5; D unresolved. Per germline, CDR1 SGHKS and CDR2 YYEKEE (reference sequence). This CDR3 has 16 residues. Trimming removed 0 bases from V and 4 bases from J, with 14 bases in between. The CDR3 loop reads CASSLVAVSLNQPQHF. The CDR3 nucleotides are TGTGCCAGCAGCTTGGTGGCAGTTAGCTTAAATCAGCCCCAGCATTTT.

This chain connects TRBV10-2 to TRBJ2-7, with D possibly TRBD1 on 6 matching bases. Germline values: CDR1 WSHSY, CDR2 SAAADI. V was clipped by 6 bases and J by 3 bases, with 15 bases between them. The CDR3 totals 14 residues. As DNA, the CDR3 is TGCGCCAGCAGCGCTACTGGACAGTACTACGAGCAGTACTTC. This translates into CASSATGQYYEQYF.

The chain combines TRBV6-1 with TRBJ2-1, with a tentative D call TRBD1 (6 bases). The CDR3 totals 15 residues. Deletions cut 6 bases from V and 2 bases from J, with 14 bases between. CDR1 is MNHNS, CDR2 SASEGT, per germline. CDR3 sequence reads: CASRGYRATYNEQFF. The CDR3 coding sequence is TGTGCCAGCAGAGGCTACAGGGCAACCTACAATGAGCAGTTCTTC.

The CDR3 loop reads CASVNRGEETQYF. In nucleotides, the CDR3 is TGTGCCAGCGTCAACAGGGGAGAGGAGACCCAGTACTTC. The chain joins TRBV18 to TRBJ2-5, with TRBD1 matching 7 bases. V shed 8 bases and J 5 bases; nucleotides not matched to a gene: 8. The CDR3 length is 13 residues. The germline gives CDR1 KGHSH, CDR2 LQKENI.

The chain has TRBV7-2 and TRBJ1-1, with a weak D call TRBD1 (6 bases). V lost 4 bases to trimming and J lost 1 base, with 10 bases between them. Germline lookup yields CDR1 SGHTA and CDR2 FQGNSA. This CDR3 has 14 residues. The CDR3 bases are TGTGCCAGCAGCTCCGGGACATCGAACACTGAAGCTTTCTTT. Translated: CASSSGTSNTEAFF.

In its sample, this clone was seen once. CDR3 nucleotide sequence: TGTGCCTGGAGTAAAAGACAGTTTGAAGCTTTCTTT. The encoded protein is CAWSKRQFEAFF. The chain is built from TRBV30 and TRBJ1-1; D might be TRBD1 (5 bases). CDR3 length: 12 amino acids. Germline V gene lookup returns CDR1 GTSNPN and CDR2 SVGIG (reference sequence). The ends were cut back, 2 bases at V and 7 bases at J, with 11 bases in the middle.

The J gene is TRBJ2-1, the V gene TRBV5-1; TRBD1 matches 7 bases. This CDR3 spans 13 amino acids. Per germline, CDR1 SGHRS and CDR2 YFSETQ. Unmatched junction bases numbered 5, after V lost 4 bases and J lost 7 bases. DNA of the CDR3: TGCGCCAGCAGCCTACAGGGGACGAATGAGCAGTTCTTC. Its translation: CASSLQGTNEQFF.

This CDR3 reads CASSSLGLAGGTDTQYF. Here the CDR3 DNA reads TGTGCCAGCAGCTCCCTGGGACTAGCGGGAGGCACAGATACGCAGTATTTT. This chain joins TRBV7-2 and TRBJ2-3, with TRBD2 matching 14 bases. Germline V gene sequence: CDR1 SGHTA, CDR2 FQGNSA. V dropped 4 bases and J dropped 1; count of bases not matched to a gene: 4. The CDR3 loop spans 17 amino acids.

This clone was counted a single time. V usage is TRBV7-9 and J usage is TRBJ1-5; D gene uncertain. CDR1 SEHNR and CDR2 FQNEAQ come from the germline V gene (reference sequence). This CDR3 has 14 residues. Trimming removed 5 bases at V and 6 bases at J, with 14 bases between. This chain's CDR3 is CASSLGRNGQPQHF. Here the CDR3 DNA reads TGTGCCAGCAGCCTCGGGAGGAACGGTCAGCCCCAGCATTTT.

The J gene is TRBJ1-6, the V gene TRBV25-1; D remains unclear. Per the germline V gene, CDR1 is MGHDK and CDR2 is SYGVNS. Trimming took 1 base from V and 9 from J, leaving 16 bases between them. This CDR3 contains 16 residues. CDR3 in DNA: TGTGCCAGCAGTGAATTTCCCGGTTTGACGGGTTCACCCCTCCACTTT. The encoded protein is CASSEFPGLTGSPLHF.

This rearrangement joins TRBV11-3 to TRBJ1-2; TRBD1 aligns across 7 bases. The CDR3 runs 17 residues. Germline CDR1 SGHNT, CDR2 YENEEA. V lost 0 bases and J lost 4; bases outside the gene matches: 11. The CDR3 DNA reads as TGTGCCAGCAGCTTAGATCTCCGAGCCGGGACAGCCTATGGCTACACCTTC. Protein: CASSLDLRAGTAYGYTF.

The chain recombines TRBV10-3 with TRBJ1-1; possibly TRBD1 for D (6 bases). Germline lookup yields CDR1 ENHRY and CDR2 SYGVKD. The V end was cut by 2 bases, the J end by 5 bases, with 12 bases between. CDR3 length: 14 amino acids. CDR3 amino acids: CAISETSGETEAFF. For the CDR3, the DNA is TGTGCCATCAGTGAGACTTCAGGGGAGACTGAAGCTTTCTTT.

The chain recombines TRBV10-1 with TRBJ1-2; D may be TRBD1 (5 bases). The CDR3 covers 13 residues. Trimming stripped 6 bases from V and 4 bases from J, with 12 bases between. Germline values: CDR1 WNHNN, CDR2 SYGVQD (reference sequence). CDR3 nucleotide sequence: TGCGCCAGCAGCCACGACAGAACCTATGGCTACACCTTC. Amino acid sequence: CASSHDRTYGYTF.

This chain links TRBV7-9 with TRBJ2-4, with D possibly TRBD1 on 6 matching bases. The CDR3 is 14 residues long. Trimming pared 6 bases from V and 7 bases from J, leaving 16 bases between. The germline CDR1 and CDR2 sequences are SEHNR and FQNEAQ (reference sequence). Here the CDR3 DNA reads TGTGCCAGCAGTAGACGAGGGACATATAACATTCAGTACTTC. It is translated as CASSRRGTYNIQYF.

About this clone: This sample also contains other DNA sequences that code for the same CDR3. The V call is TRBV5-1, the J call TRBJ2-5; 12 bases fit TRBD2. The germline V gene encodes CDR1 SGHRS and CDR2 YFSETQ. This CDR3 is built from 15 residues. V gave up 2 bases and J gave up 5 bases; unmatched junction bases: 4. The CDR3 here is CASSLRLAGEETQYF. CDR3 in DNA: TGCGCCAGCAGCTTAAGACTAGCGGGGGAGGAGACCCAGTACTTC.

This chain links TRBV6-5 with TRBJ2-1; 7 bases match TRBD2. This CDR3 has 15 amino acids. Germline CDR1 and CDR2: MNHEY and SVGAGI. J was trimmed by 4 bases and V by 5 bases; bases with no gene match: 8. The CDR3 region is CASSGDYQGYNEQFF. CDR3 sequence (DNA): TGTGCCAGCAGTGGGGACTACCAAGGATACAATGAGCAGTTCTTC.

The CDR3 region is CASSPRTSGRIDEQFF. DNA of the CDR3: TGTGCCAGCAGCCCCCGGACTAGCGGGAGGATCGATGAGCAGTTCTTC. V and J are TRBV7-9 and TRBJ2-1, with 14 nucleotides matching TRBD2. V lost 5 bases, J lost 8 bases, and 8 bases stayed unmatched. Germline loops: CDR1 SEHNR, CDR2 FQNEAQ (reference sequence). The CDR3 length is 16 residues.

The chain combines TRBV7-9 with TRBJ1-2; D perhaps matches TRBD1 (6 bases). CDR1 and CDR2 from the germline V gene are SEHNR and FQNEAQ (reference sequence). V lost 3 bases, J lost 4 bases, and 9 bases lay in between. The CDR3 consists of 13 residues. The CDR3 reads CASSLGRGYGYTF. DNA for the CDR3: TGTGCCAGCAGCTTGGGCAGGGGCTATGGCTACACCTTC. Complete variable domain (other parts from reference TRBV7-9 and TRBJ1-2): DTGVSQNPRHKITKRGQNVTFRCDPISEHNRLYWYRQTLGQGPEFLTYFQNEAQLEKSRLLSDRFSAERPKGSFSTLEIQRTEQGDSAMYLCASSLGRGYGYTFGSGTRLTVV.

The chain combines TRBV18 with TRBJ1-2; 7 bases align to TRBD1. The V and J ends lost 3 bases and 5 bases, in that order; junction bases with no gene match: 6. CDR1 is KGHSH and CDR2 is LQKENI in the germline V gene. The CDR3 totals 14 residues. DNA of the CDR3: TGTGCCAGCTCACCCCGGGACAGTTTTTATGGCTACACCTTC. Translated: CASSPRDSFYGYTF.

V is TRBV9 and J is TRBJ1-2; 9 nucleotides align to TRBD1. CDR1 SGDLS and CDR2 YYNGEE come from the germline V gene. This CDR3 is built from 18 residues. The J segment lost 1 base and the V segment lost 3 bases, leaving 13 bases of the junction unmatched. The CDR3 bases are TGTGCCAGCAGCGAACCGGACAGGGGCTCCATCTTTAACTATGGCTACACCTTC. This codes for CASSEPDRGSIFNYGYTF.

The sample holds a few counts of this clone. The junction differs from germline at one of its ends, possibly a read error. The chain carries TRBV7-9 and TRBJ2-7; D remains ambiguous. The CDR3 contains 13 residues. Germline values: CDR1 SEHNR, CDR2 FQNEAQ (reference sequence). Written as DNA, the CDR3 is TGTTCCAGCAGCCAAGACGGAGCTGGGGAGCAGTACTTC. Translation gives CSSSQDGAGEQYF.

The chain has TRBV5-5 and TRBJ2-3; 9 nucleotides agree with TRBD2. This CDR3 comprises 16 residues. Germline V gives CDR1 SGHKS, CDR2 YYEKEE (reference sequence). The V gene end was trimmed by 0 bases and the J gene end by 1 base; junction bases not matched to a gene: 3. The CDR3 protein is CASSLGSSGGTDTQYF. The DNA of the CDR3 is TGTGCCAGCAGCTTGGGCTCTAGCGGGGGCACAGATACGCAGTATTTT.

The chain has TRBV5-1 and TRBJ1-2, with D tentatively TRBD1 (6 bases). Looked up from germline, CDR1 is SGHRS and CDR2 is YFSETQ. The CDR3 is 16 residues long. Trimming removed 2 bases from V and 4 bases from J, with 18 bases in between. The DNA for the CDR3 is TGCGCCAGCAGCTTCAGGGGTGACAGGCGTGGCTATGGCTACACCTTC. This codes for CASSFRGDRRGYGYTF.